This TCR beta chain was captured by sequencing in a study of blood T cell repertoires in COVID-19. Across the study: Samples representing acute and convalescent COVID-19 were sourced from the United States, Italy and Spain.

Measured with immunoSEQ multiplex PCR; TCRdb has only the in-frame clones, and not every one. The table has 95,000 to 110,000 clones, about nine tenths seen once. Trimming at V came to 7 bases and at J to 7 bases, leaving 18 bases not matched to a gene. CDR3 length equals 16 residues. Germline loops: CDR1 LGHDT, CDR2 YNNKEL (reference sequence). The clonotype was recovered from a woman aged 80 or over in a cohort sampled during active COVID-19. The specimen sequenced was peripheral blood. This chain uses TRBV3-1 (or the pseudogene TRBV3-2) with TRBJ2-5; 7 nucleotides agree with TRBD1. CDR3 residues: CASNLLWDSEEGTQYF. In nucleotides, the CDR3 is TGTGCCAGCAACCTCCTCTGGGACAGTGAAGAGGGGACCCAGTACTTC.